This T cell receptor (beta chain) was observed in a study of identifying expanded T cells in peripheral blood. To note about this clone: Its target is unknown.

Broader study findings: Clone count variance between two-week samples rose with total template count. Technical replicates showed 0.9 to 1.5 changed clones; roughly two weeks approximately 16; four weeks 19.

The germline CDR1 and CDR2 sequences are SEHNR and FQNEAQ (reference sequence). The CDR3 is 14 residues long. V dropped 6 bases and J dropped 8; count of bases not matched to a gene: 8. No infections or other immune events were documented during collection. Here immunoSEQ multiplex PCR was the method, and the copy in TCRdb shows in-frame clones only, minus some. The top ten clones hold more than 6.5% of a sample with 90,000 to 110,000 clones, roughly 90% of them seen once. Sequencing used blood. The origin of this receptor is a person aged 18 to 75 in good health. The V and J genes are TRBV7-9 and TRBJ1-4; 8 positions match TRBD1. As DNA, the CDR3 is TGTGCCAGCAGAACCGGGACAGGACGAGAAAAACTGTTTTTT. Translating it yields CASRTGTGREKLFF.